Listed here are 2 T cell receptor beta chains from one sample, sequenced in a study of regulatory and conventional T cells in RAG deficiency. TCRdb's copy holds only in-frame clones and misses some; the assay was immunoSEQ multiplex PCR. The data show about 9,100 clones, with around 95% seen just once and around 1.4% held by the top ten. Blood CD4+ CD25-low CD127-high conventional T cells supplied the genomic DNA template. The sequencing sample was made of CD4+ effector T cells sorted from blood. The receptor set was obtained from a human donor with RAG deficiency presenting as severe combined immunodeficiency.

The chain couples TRBV15 to TRBJ2-5; 7 positions agree with TRBD1. The germline gives CDR1 LNHNV, CDR2 YYDKDF (reference sequence). CDR3 length: 15 residues. Germline trimming cut 0 bases from V and 7 bases from J; bases unmatched to any gene: 8. Here the CDR3 DNA reads TGTGCCACCAGCAGAGATTTACAGGGGTGGCGGACCCAGTACTTC. It encodes CATSRDLQGWRTQYF.

Details on this clone: Other DNA sequences in this specimen translate into the identical CDR3. The V call is TRBV27, the J call TRBJ1-5; no definite D call. V was shortened by 4 bases and J by 7 bases, with 5 bases between the two germline ends. There are 11 residues in the CDR3. Germline V CDR1 and CDR2: MNHEY, SMNVEV (reference sequence). The CDR3, as DNA: TGTGCCAGCAGTTGGAACCAGCCCCAGCATTTT. Its translation is CASSWNQPQHF.